The 9 T cell receptor beta chains below come from one sample, sequenced in a study of human T cells and chemical hapten exposure. TCRdb ran MiXCR on the 5' RACE reads and lists one entry per CDR3 protein. The sample includes 110,000 to 150,000 distinct CDR3 sequences, 3.5% to 5% of them seen just once. Unseparated into fractions, whole blood served as the source from which total RNA was extracted. These receptors all come from a female donor in good health.

This clonotype was counted only a few times. V usage is TRBV7-6 and J usage is TRBJ2-1, with D possibly matching TRBD1 (5 bases). Trimming pared 1 base from V and 8 bases from J, leaving 9 bases between. Germline V CDR1 and CDR2: SGHVS, FNYEAQ. The length of the CDR3 is 13 residues. DNA for the CDR3: TGTGCCAGCAGCTTAGAACCCAGGGATGAGCAGTTCTTC. Translating it yields CASSLEPRDEQFF.

This clonotype was detected a few times. This chain joins TRBV2 and TRBJ1-6, with TRBD1 matching 7 bases. Trimming at V came to 3 bases and at J to 7 bases, leaving 6 bases not matched to a gene. The CDR3 has 15 residues. Germline loops: CDR1 SNHLY, CDR2 FYNNEI. CDR3 in DNA: TGTGCCAGCAGTGATAGGGGGCAGGGGAATTCACCCCTCCACTTT. Its protein is CASSDRGQGNSPLHF. Full variable domain (remainder filled in from reference TRBV2 and TRBJ1-6): EPEVTQTPSHQVTQMGQEVILRCVPISNHLYFYWYRQILGQKVEFLVSFYNNEISEKSEIFDDQFSVERPDGSNFTLKIRSTKLEDSAMYFCASSDRGQGNSPLHFGNGTRLTVT.

This clonotype has more than one count but fewer than ten. This chain joins TRBV29-1 and TRBJ1-1; D is unclear. Germline V gives CDR1 SQVTM, CDR2 ANQGSEA. The CDR3 length is 13 residues. Trimming pared 6 bases from V and 5 bases from J, leaving 16 bases between. DNA for the CDR3: TGCAGCGTCCGAGGCGGTTTAGTAACTGAAGCTTTCTTT. It yields the protein CSVRGGLVTEAFF.

Concerning this clonotype: This clone may be a read error of a much larger clone one base away. V is TRBV12-3 or TRBV12-4 and J is TRBJ2-7, with D unclear. Trimming removed 3 bases at V and 5 bases at J, with 17 bases between. The CDR3 is made up of 15 amino acids. As DNA, the CDR3 is TGTGCCAGCAGTTTGTTCACGGGCAGATCCGACGAGCAGTACTTC. Translation gives CASSLFTGRSDEQYF.

This clonotype was found once. Since a much larger clone is just one base distant, this may be a read error. CDR3 sequence (DNA): TGTGCCCGCAGTTTCCGGACTAGCGGGGGGATTTACGAGCAGTACTTC. Protein sequence: CARSFRTSGGIYEQYF. The chain is built from TRBV12-3 or TRBV12-4 and TRBJ2-7, with 14 bases fitting TRBD2. The CDR3 runs to 16 residues.

This clonotype has at least ten counts. V usage is TRBV10-2 and J usage is TRBJ1-2; no clear D. The germline V gene has CDR1 WSHSY and CDR2 SAAADI. This CDR3 is 14 amino acids long. The germline V and J ends were trimmed by 7 bases and 3 bases, with 15 bases remaining between them. In DNA, the CDR3 is TGCGCCAGCACCGAGTTTGGAGTCTACTATGGCTACACCTTC. Protein product: CASTEFGVYYGYTF.

This chain uses TRBV6-6 with TRBJ1-5, with D maybe TRBD1 (6 bases). The V end lost 6 bases, the J end lost 4 bases, and 16 bases lay between the germline ends. From germline, CDR1 is MNHNY and CDR2 SVGAGI (reference sequence). The CDR3 spans 15 residues. The CDR3 spells CASSSPQGVNQPQHF. The CDR3 DNA follows: TGTGCCAGCAGCTCCCCACAGGGAGTAAATCAGCCCCAGCATTTT.

V is TRBV6-1 and J is TRBJ1-3; D remains unclear. V gave up 1 base and J gave up 4 bases, with 20 bases separating them. Germline V gene data show CDR1 as MNHNS and CDR2 as SASEGT. CDR3 length: 18 residues. This CDR3 is CASSEEKSYSCWGNTIYF. In DNA, the CDR3 is TGTGCCAGCAGTGAAGAGAAAAGCTACAGCTGTTGGGGAAACACCATATATTTT.

This clonotype was observed many times. This sequence joins TRBV5-1 and TRBJ1-1, with a weak D call TRBD1 (5 bases). V gave up 4 bases and J gave up 1 base, with 11 bases separating them. CDR3 size: 14 residues. CDR1 SGHRS and CDR2 YFSETQ come from the germline V gene. This chain's CDR3 is CASSGDDRNTEAFF. The CDR3 DNA reads as TGCGCCAGCAGCGGCGACGACAGGAACACTGAAGCTTTCTTT.